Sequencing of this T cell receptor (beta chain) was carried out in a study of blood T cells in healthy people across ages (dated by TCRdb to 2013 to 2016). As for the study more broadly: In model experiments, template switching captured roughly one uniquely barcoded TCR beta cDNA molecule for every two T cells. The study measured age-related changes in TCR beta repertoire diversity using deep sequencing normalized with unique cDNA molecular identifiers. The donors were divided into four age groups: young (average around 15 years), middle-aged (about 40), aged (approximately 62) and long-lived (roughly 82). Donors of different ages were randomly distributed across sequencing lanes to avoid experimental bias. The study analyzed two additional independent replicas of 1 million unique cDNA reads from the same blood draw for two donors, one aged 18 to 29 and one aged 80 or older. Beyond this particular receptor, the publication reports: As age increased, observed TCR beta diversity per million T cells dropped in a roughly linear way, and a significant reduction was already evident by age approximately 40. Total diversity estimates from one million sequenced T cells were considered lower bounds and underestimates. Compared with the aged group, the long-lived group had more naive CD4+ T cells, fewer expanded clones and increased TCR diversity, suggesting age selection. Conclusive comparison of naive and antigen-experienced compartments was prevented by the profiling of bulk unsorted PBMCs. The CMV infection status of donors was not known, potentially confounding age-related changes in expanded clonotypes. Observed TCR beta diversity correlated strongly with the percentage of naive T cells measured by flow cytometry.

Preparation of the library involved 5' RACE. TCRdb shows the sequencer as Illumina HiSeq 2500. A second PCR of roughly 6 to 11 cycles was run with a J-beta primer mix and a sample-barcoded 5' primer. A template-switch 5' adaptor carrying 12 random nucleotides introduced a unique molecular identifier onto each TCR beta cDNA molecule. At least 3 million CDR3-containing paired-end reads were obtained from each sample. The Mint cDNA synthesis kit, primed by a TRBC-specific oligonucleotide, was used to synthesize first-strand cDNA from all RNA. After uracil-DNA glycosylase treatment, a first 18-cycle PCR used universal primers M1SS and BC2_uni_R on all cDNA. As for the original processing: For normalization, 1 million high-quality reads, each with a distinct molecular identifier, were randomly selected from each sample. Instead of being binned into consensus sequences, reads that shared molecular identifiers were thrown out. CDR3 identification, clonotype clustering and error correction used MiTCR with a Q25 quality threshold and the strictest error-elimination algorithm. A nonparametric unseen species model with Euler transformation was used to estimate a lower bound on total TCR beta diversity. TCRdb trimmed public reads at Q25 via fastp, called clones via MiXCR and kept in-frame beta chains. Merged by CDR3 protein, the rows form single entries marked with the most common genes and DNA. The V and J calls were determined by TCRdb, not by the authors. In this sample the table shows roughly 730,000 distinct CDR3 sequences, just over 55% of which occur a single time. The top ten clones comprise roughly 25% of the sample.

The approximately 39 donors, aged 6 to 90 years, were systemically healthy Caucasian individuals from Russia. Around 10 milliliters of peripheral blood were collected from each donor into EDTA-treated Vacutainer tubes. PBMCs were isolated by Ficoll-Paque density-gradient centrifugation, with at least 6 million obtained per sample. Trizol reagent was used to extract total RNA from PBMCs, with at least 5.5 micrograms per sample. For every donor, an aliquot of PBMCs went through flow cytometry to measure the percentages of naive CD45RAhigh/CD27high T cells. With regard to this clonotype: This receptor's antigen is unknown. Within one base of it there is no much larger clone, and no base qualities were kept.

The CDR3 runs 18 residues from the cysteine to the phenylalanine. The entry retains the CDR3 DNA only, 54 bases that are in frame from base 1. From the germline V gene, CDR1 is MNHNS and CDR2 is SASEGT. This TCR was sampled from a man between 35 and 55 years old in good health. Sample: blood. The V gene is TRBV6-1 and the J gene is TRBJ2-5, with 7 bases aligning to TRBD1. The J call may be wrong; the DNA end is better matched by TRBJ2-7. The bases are TGTGCCAGCCGCTGGCTAGTGGAACGACAGGGCTGGAGCCACGAGCAGTACTTC. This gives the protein CASRWLVERQGWSHEQYF.